These 27 T cell receptor beta chains were sequenced from one sample in a study of blood T cell repertoires in COVID-19. The assay was immunoSEQ multiplex PCR, and TCRdb's table has in-frame clones only and misses some. This table has roughly 130,000 clones, roughly 80% appearing once. Source material: peripheral blood. These receptor sequences come from a woman aged 45-60 years with acute or convalescent COVID-19.

The chain joins TRBV19 to TRBJ1-5; 7 positions match TRBD1. The CDR3 length is 16 residues. The V gene end was trimmed by 9 bases and the J gene end by 1 base; junction bases not matched to a gene: 12. CDR1 LNHDA and CDR2 SQIVND come from the germline V gene (reference sequence). The CDR3 nucleotides are TGTGCCAGCCATAACTTAGGGGGCTGGAGCAATCAGCCCCAGCATTTT. This sequence encodes CASHNLGGWSNQPQHF. Supplemented by reference TRBV19 and TRBJ1-5, the full variable domain reads DGGITQSPKYLFRKEGQNVTLSCEQNLNHDAMYWYRQDPGQGLRLIYYSQIVNDFQKGDIAEGYSVSREKKESFPLTVTSAQKNPTAFYLCASHNLGGWSNQPQHFGDGTRLSIL.

This clone was observed a single time. The DNA for the CDR3 is TGTGCCAGCAGGACAGGGGGCCCTTTTGAAAAACTGTTTTTT. This gives the protein CASRTGGPFEKLFF. The genes are TRBV6-5 and TRBJ1-4; the match to TRBD1 covers 10 bases. Trimming took 6 bases from V and 7 from J; bases not matched to a gene: 5. This CDR3 comprises 14 residues. Per germline, CDR1 MNHEY and CDR2 SVGAGI.

The chain joins TRBV30 to TRBJ1-6, with 9 nucleotides matching TRBD1. V lost 3 bases, J lost 10 bases, and 10 bases stayed unmatched. This CDR3 is 15 amino acids long. Germline V lookup: CDR1 GTSNPN, CDR2 SVGIG (reference sequence). This CDR3 reads CAWSLLETGGSPLHF. DNA for the CDR3: TGTGCCTGGAGCCTACTAGAGACAGGGGGATCACCCCTCCACTTT.

The chain couples TRBV2 to TRBJ1-6; 8 bases line up with TRBD1. CDR3 length: 16 amino acids. V lost 6 bases, J lost 8 bases, and 12 bases stayed unmatched. Looked up from germline, CDR1 is SNHLY and CDR2 is FYNNEI. CDR3 region: CASRETGGLVDSPLHF. In nucleotides, the CDR3 is TGTGCCAGCAGGGAAACAGGGGGTTTAGTGGATTCACCCCTCCACTTT.

The rearrangement links TRBV11-3 to TRBJ2-1; D perhaps matches TRBD1 (7 bases). There are 15 residues in the CDR3. V gave up 3 bases and J gave up 0 bases, with 9 bases separating them. Germline V CDR1 and CDR2: SGHNT, YENEEA. CDR3 sequence: CASSFQGGSYNEQFF. DNA for the CDR3: TGTGCCAGCAGCTTTCAGGGGGGCTCCTACAATGAGCAGTTCTTC. The full variable domain, its missing parts supplied by reference TRBV11-3 and TRBJ2-1, is EAGVVQSPRYKIIEKKQPVAFWCNPISGHNTLYWYLQNLGQGPELLIRYENEEAVDDSQLPKDRFSAERLKGVDSTLKIQPAELGDSAVYLCASSFQGGSYNEQFFGPGTRLTVL.

The chain carries TRBV30 and TRBJ1-1, with D perhaps TRBD1 (5 bases). The CDR3 consists of 14 residues. Germline CDR1 GTSNPN, CDR2 SVGIG (reference sequence). The V gene lost 2 bases and the J gene lost 1 base, with 11 bases spanning the gap. The CDR3 spells CAWSFGTGNTEAFF. The CDR3 DNA is TGTGCCTGGAGTTTCGGAACAGGGAACACTGAAGCTTTCTTT.

The V call is TRBV6-2 or TRBV6-3, the J call TRBJ2-3, with 9 bases lining up with TRBD2. Germline V gives CDR1 MNHEY, CDR2 SVGEGT. V trimming: 1 base; J trimming: 5 bases; junction bases outside the gene matches: 7. The CDR3 contains 16 residues. CDR3 in amino acids: CASSYLAGAAEDTQYF. Written as DNA, the CDR3 is TGTGCCAGCAGTTACTTAGCGGGGGCGGCGGAAGATACGCAGTATTTT.

The rearrangement joins TRBV7-8 to TRBJ2-2; 11 nucleotides align to TRBD1. V lost 5 bases and J lost 7; bases outside the gene matches: 12. The CDR3 loop spans 17 amino acids. Germline lookup yields CDR1 SGHVS and CDR2 FQNEAQ. The CDR3 sequence is CASSQEGDRGLGGELFF. CDR3 bases: TGTGCCAGCAGCCAGGAAGGGGACAGGGGGTTGGGCGGGGAGCTGTTTTTT.

The V and J genes are TRBV11-2 and TRBJ1-1; tentative D call: TRBD1 (6 bases). The CDR3 sequence is 13 residues long. Germline lookup yields CDR1 SGHAT and CDR2 FQNNGV. V was trimmed by 1 base and J by 7 bases, leaving 10 bases between them. The CDR3 reads CASSLAGAGEAFF. CDR3 DNA: TGTGCCAGCAGCTTAGCAGGGGCCGGTGAAGCTTTCTTT.

As regards this clone: Its ends do not fully match the called genes, so a read error is possible. V gene TRBV6-1 combines with J gene TRBJ2-1; 13 bases line up with TRBD2. The germline gives CDR1 MNHNS, CDR2 SASEGT. The CDR3 loop spans 17 amino acids. CDR3 sequence (DNA): TGTGCCAGCAGTGATCCTGGACTAGCGGGGGCCTACAATGAGCAATTCTTC. As protein: CASSDPGLAGAYNEQFF.

The V call is TRBV3-1 (or the pseudogene TRBV3-2), the J call TRBJ1-1, with 12 bases that match TRBD1. The J segment lost 4 bases and the V segment lost 5 bases, leaving 8 bases of the junction unmatched. CDR3 length: 16 residues. Per germline, CDR1 LGHDT and CDR2 YNNKEL (reference sequence). The CDR3: CASSYQPGQGATEAFF. The CDR3 DNA reads as TGTGCCAGCAGCTATCAACCGGGACAGGGGGCCACTGAAGCTTTCTTT.

The gene calls are TRBV19 and TRBJ1-5; 9 nucleotides align to TRBD1. The CDR3 has 15 residues. The ends lost 10 bases at V and 7 bases at J; junction bases unmatched: 14. CDR1 is LNHDA, CDR2 SQIVND, per germline (reference sequence). CDR3 in amino acids: CATRGDRVRGQPQHF. CDR3 coding DNA: TGTGCCACTAGGGGGGACAGGGTAAGGGGGCAGCCCCAGCATTTT.

The chain combines TRBV3-1 (or the pseudogene TRBV3-2) with TRBJ2-3, with a possible D match to TRBD2 (5 bases). Germline CDR1 and CDR2: LGHDT and YNNKEL (reference sequence). Trimming took off 4 bases at V and 3 bases at J, with 20 bases between the two ends. There are 17 residues in the CDR3. The CDR3: CASSLSSKRPKTDTQYF. For the CDR3, the DNA is TGTGCCAGCAGCCTTTCTTCTAAGCGGCCGAAAACAGATACGCAGTATTTT.

This chain uses TRBV18 with TRBJ1-6; 8 positions agree with TRBD1. V dropped 0 bases and J dropped 8; count of bases not matched to a gene: 6. From germline, CDR1 is KGHSH and CDR2 LQKENI. The length of the CDR3 is 16 residues. The CDR3 loop reads CASSPPGATGDSPLHF. The CDR3 DNA reads TGTGCCAGCTCACCACCTGGTGCGACAGGGGATTCACCCCTCCACTTT.

The V and J genes are TRBV29-1 and TRBJ1-2; TRBD1 matches 7 bases. V shed 6 bases and J 4 bases; nucleotides not matched to a gene: 8. CDR1 is SQVTM and CDR2 is ANQGSEA in the germline V gene. The length of the CDR3 is 13 residues. Here the CDR3 reads CSVGQAPAYGYTF. CDR3 bases: TGCAGCGTCGGACAGGCTCCCGCCTATGGCTACACCTTC.

The J gene is TRBJ2-3, the V gene TRBV2; D may be TRBD2 (6 bases). Germline assignment: CDR1 SNHLY and CDR2 FYNNEI. This CDR3 contains 14 residues. The V and J ends lost 7 bases and 0 bases respectively, with 11 bases between them. DNA for the CDR3: TGTGCCAGCACTGGCGGGGCAAGCACAGATACGCAGTATTTT. It translates to CASTGGASTDTQYF.

The chain has TRBV29-1 and TRBJ1-2, with 7 positions matching TRBD1. The trim removed 4 bases at V and 2 bases at J, leaving 4 bases unmatched. Germline lookup yields CDR1 SQVTM and CDR2 ANQGSEA. CDR3 length equals 13 residues. CDR3 in DNA: TGCAGCGTTGTGGGGGGACAGAACTATGGCTACACCTTC. Translation gives CSVVGGQNYGYTF.

This chain joins TRBV7-9 and TRBJ2-3, with D maybe TRBD2 (6 bases). CDR3 length: 15 amino acids. Germline V gene lookup returns CDR1 SEHNR and CDR2 FQNEAQ (reference sequence). Deletions cut 2 bases from V and 4 bases from J, with 13 bases between. Written as DNA, the CDR3 is TGTGCCAGCAGCTTACCCACGGGGGAGGCAGATACGCAGTATTTT. Amino acids: CASSLPTGEADTQYF.

The V and J genes are TRBV6-5 and TRBJ2-1; 8 positions match TRBD2. The V and J ends lost 5 bases and 9 bases, in that order; junction bases with no gene match: 9. The CDR3 is 14 amino acids. The germline V gene has CDR1 MNHEY and CDR2 SVGAGI. The CDR3 DNA sequence: TGTGCCAGCAGTCAACGGACTAGCCTCGGTGAGCAGTTCTTC. It is translated as CASSQRTSLGEQFF.

Concerning this clone itself: This same CDR3 is encoded by further DNA sequences in the sample. This chain joins TRBV7-9 and TRBJ1-3; 8 bases are a match to TRBD1. This CDR3 contains 14 residues. Per germline, CDR1 SEHNR and CDR2 FQNEAQ (reference sequence). The V and J ends lost 8 bases and 0 bases, in that order; junction bases with no gene match: 3. The CDR3 sequence: CASRTGGSGNTIYF. CDR3 bases: TGTGCCAGCCGAACAGGGGGCTCTGGAAACACCATATATTTT.

This clone appeared once. This chain joins TRBV7-8 and TRBJ2-7; 7 bases line up with TRBD1. Trimming cost V 1 base and J 3 bases; bases outside gene matches: 21. The CDR3 consists of 20 residues. Looked up from germline, CDR1 is SGHVS and CDR2 is FQNEAQ. The CDR3 reads CASSLGTGRGPRALLYEQYF. In DNA form, the CDR3 reads TGTGCCAGCAGCTTAGGGACAGGAAGGGGCCCCCGCGCTCTCCTCTACGAGCAGTACTTC.

The chain carries TRBV30 and TRBJ2-7, with 10 nucleotides matching TRBD1. Germline-derived CDR1 and CDR2 are GTSNPN and SVGIG (reference sequence). V trimming: 1 base; J trimming: 1 base; junction bases outside the gene matches: 7. The CDR3 consists of 16 residues. CDR3 in amino acids: CAWSDPGQGTSYEQYF. CDR3 DNA: TGTGCCTGGAGTGACCCGGGACAGGGGACGTCCTACGAGCAGTACTTC.

The chain employs TRBV9 and TRBJ2-1, with TRBD2 matching over 10 bases. CDR3 length equals 15 residues. CDR1 and CDR2 from the germline V gene are SGDLS and YYNGEE. Germline trimming cut 2 bases from V and 8 bases from J; bases unmatched to any gene: 7. As DNA, the CDR3 is TGTGCCAGCAGCGTTAATAGCGGGGGGAAGTATGAGCAGTTCTTC. Residues: CASSVNSGGKYEQFF.

This chain links TRBV28 with TRBJ2-2; TRBD2 might be the D (5 bases). The V end lost 5 bases, the J end lost 4 bases, and 14 bases lay between the germline ends. Germline-derived CDR1 and CDR2 are MDHEN and SYDVKM. The CDR3 has 15 residues. The CDR3 DNA reads TGTGCCAGCAGTACCCCGGGATTTGCCACCGGGGAGCTGTTTTTT. Translation gives CASSTPGFATGELFF.

The chain combines TRBV30 with TRBJ2-3; 11 bases map to TRBD2. The CDR3 has 15 residues. With 2 bases clipped from V and 5 bases from J, the junction kept 6 bases outside the gene matches. Germline values: CDR1 GTSNPN, CDR2 SVGIG (reference sequence). CDR3 loop: CAWSLASGGKDTQYF. The CDR3 coding sequence is TGTGCCTGGAGTTTGGCTAGCGGGGGGAAAGATACGCAGTATTTT.

This chain links TRBV7-3 with TRBJ1-6; possibly TRBD1 for D (6 bases). Germline V gene sequence: CDR1 SGHTA, CDR2 FQGTGA. The ends were cut back, 5 bases at V and 8 bases at J, with 13 bases in the middle. CDR3 length: 14 amino acids. CDR3 sequence (DNA): TGTGCCAGCAGCCAGCAGGGGTTGGATTCACCCCTCCACTTT. Amino acids: CASSQQGLDSPLHF.

This clone was counted only a few times. The gene calls are TRBV5-8 and TRBJ1-2; no definite D call. V was trimmed by 4 bases and J by 1 base, leaving 11 bases between them. The CDR3 spans 14 residues. Germline loops: CDR1 SGHTS, CDR2 YDEGEE. The CDR3 sequence: CASSTKPFNYGYTF. The CDR3 DNA sequence: TGTGCCAGCAGCACTAAACCATTTAACTATGGCTACACCTTC. Drawing the rest from reference TRBV5-8 and TRBJ1-2, the complete variable domain is EAGVTQSPTHLIKTRGQQATLRCSPISGHTSVYWYQQALGLGLQFLLWYDEGEERNRGNFPPRFSGRQFPNYSSELNVNALELEDSALYLCASSTKPFNYGYTFGSGTRLTVV.